The sequence of this TCR beta chain was determined in a study of T cell responses to AZD1222 COVID-19 vaccine. Clones were read by immunoSEQ multiplex PCR, and TCRdb kept only the in-frame ones, dropping some. The repertoire consists of 170,000 or so clones, with 90% occurring once and the leading ten covering about 3%. Study-level findings and limits: Repertoire samples came only from after the peak T cell response. The donor group comprised mostly white British people and more females; the analysis possibly underestimated clonal diversity.

This CDR3 has 12 amino acids. The V and J ends lost 2 bases and 4 bases respectively, with 3 bases between them. This clone has a single count. What it binds is unknown. The chain uses TRBV12-3 or TRBV12-4 and TRBJ1-3; D gene uncertain. This TCR came from an adult in good health. Material: peripheral blood, obtained on day 0 of AZD1222 vaccination. The DNA of the CDR3 is TGTGCCAGCAGTTTAAACGGAAACACCATATATTTT. This translates into CASSLNGNTIYF.